What follows is one T cell receptor beta chain and its context. The antigen remains unidentified. Reverse transcription of roughly 0.5 to 1 ug RNA used random hexamers. One entry per CDR3 protein, called by TCRdb with MiXCR from the immunoSEQ multiplex PCR reads. The sample lists some 110,000 distinct CDR3 sequences; about 92% were seen once. The sample belongs to a study of CD8 T cells in Susac syndrome. Overall study findings and caveats: The study recognized that its TCR sequencing and HLA analysis covered a relatively small number of individuals.

Peripheral blood CD8+ and CD4+ T cells were profiled by TCR beta sequencing. Stable or active relapsing-remitting multiple sclerosis, untreated and meeting revised McDonald criteria, defined the controls. The sequenced sample was CD4+ T cells from PBMCs. The sequence came from a human donor with multiple sclerosis.

Here the CDR3 reads CASSLAGNRGSTNEKLFF. CDR3 nucleotide sequence: TGTGCCAGTAGCCTAGCCGGGAACAGGGGATCAACTAATGAAAAACTGTTTTTT. This chain connects TRBV19 to TRBJ1-4, with TRBD1 matching 7 bases. The CDR3 has 18 amino acids. With 6 bases clipped from V and 0 bases from J, the junction kept 13 bases outside the gene matches. Per the germline V gene, CDR1 is LNHDA and CDR2 is SQIVND (reference sequence).